This T cell receptor beta chain was captured by sequencing in a study of T cells in localized non-small cell lung cancer. Overall study findings and caveats: Measurement of T cell clonality placed uninvolved adjacent lung highest, above the level in tumor. Among the top 100 tumor clones, a median about 58 appeared in adjacent lung. Longer overall survival was linked to higher blood T cell density. Sequencing was limited to one tumor region, leaving the possibility of heterogeneity open.

This table comes from immunoSEQ multiplex PCR, and its TCRdb copy is limited to in-frame clones, with some not included. Seen here are around 50,000 clones, around 87% observed once, and the top ten hold over 2%. Details on this clone: The antigen remains undetermined.

The TCR sequence derives from a man between 40 and 75 years old with stage II lung adenocarcinoma. Material: PBMCs, obtained before any cancer treatment.

For the CDR3, the DNA is TGTGCCAGCAGCTTTTCCAACACTGAAGCTTTCTTT. Its translation is CASSFSNTEAFF. The chain is built from TRBV11-3 and TRBJ1-1; no firm D call. Germline V lookup: CDR1 SGHNT, CDR2 YENEEA. CDR3 length equals 12 residues. V was trimmed by 3 bases and J by 2 bases, leaving 4 bases between them.